The clone carrying this TCR beta chain occurred many times. The junction had 5 bases not matched to a gene; V was cut back by 3 bases and J by 5 bases. Germline V gene data show CDR1 as SGHRS and CDR2 as YFSETQ. The CDR3 has 14 amino acids. Using RNA transcripts as the source, TCR beta CDR3 regions were amplified. HTBI primers drove first-round RT-PCR of the TCR CDR3. A single record per CDR3 protein comes from TCRdb applying MiXCR to the multiplex PCR reads. The sample holds 350,000 or so distinct CDR3 sequences, about a sixth seen once. These data originate in a study of T cells in Graves' hyperthyroidism and ophthalmopathy.

This sequence joins TRBV5-1 and TRBJ2-7; 10 bases align to TRBD1. The receptor was derived from a woman aged 25 to 39 with Graves' hyperthyroidism that later progressed to Graves' ophthalmopathy. Sequenced sample: blood. CDR3 protein: CASSSGQGYDEQYF. As DNA, the CDR3 is TGCGCCAGCAGCTCGGGACAGGGGTACGACGAGCAGTACTTC.